This T cell receptor (beta chain) was sequenced during a study of control samples from healthy donors and cancer patients. Trimming took 0 bases from V and 9 from J, leaving 18 bases between them. The CDR3 contains 15 residues. The germline gives CDR1 GTSNPN, CDR2 SVGIG (reference sequence). Here immunoSEQ multiplex PCR was the method, and the copy in TCRdb shows in-frame clones only, minus some. The table has just over 150,000 clones, roughly 93% seen once; the top ten hold around 2.4%. The sample comprised blood. The receptor comes from a man aged 50 or older in good health. The chain carries TRBV30 and TRBJ2-4, with a weak D call TRBD1 (6 bases). The CDR3 bases are TGTGCCTGGAGTGTACACCCCCTCCGGGACATCATTCAGTACTTC. Translating it yields CAWSVHPLRDIIQYF.